These 21 T cell receptor beta chains were sequenced from one sample in a study of T cells in Graves' hyperthyroidism and ophthalmopathy. Amplification targeted TCR beta CDR3 regions from RNA transcripts. Primed by the HTBI set, a first-round RT-PCR was run on the TCR CDR3. TCRdb passed the multiplex PCR reads through MiXCR, listing each CDR3 protein once. The data show 550,000 to 650,000 distinct CDR3 sequences, 12% to 15% seen once. The sample comprised blood. These receptors were taken from a woman aged 40-49 years with Graves' hyperthyroidism.

This clonotype was observed a single time. The chain links TRBV12-5 to TRBJ2-5; TRBD2 aligns across 11 bases. Germline-derived CDR1 and CDR2 are LGHNT and FRNRAP. The CDR3 consists of 15 residues. V shed 6 bases, J shed 2 bases, and the junction held 5 bases outside the gene matches. Written as DNA, the CDR3 is TGTGCTAGTGGCCCGGGGACTAGCGGACAAGAGACCCAGTACTTC. This gives the protein CASGPGTSGQETQYF.

This clonotype was counted many times. The chain links TRBV3-1 to TRBJ2-1; D is possibly TRBD1 (6 bases). The CDR3 totals 14 residues. In germline, CDR1 is LGHDT, CDR2 YNNKEL (reference sequence). The V gene lost 3 bases and the J gene lost 5 bases, with 11 bases spanning the gap. The CDR3 DNA sequence: TGTGCCAGCAGCCAGGGACACGCTAACAATGAGCAGTTCTTC. Translating gives CASSQGHANNEQFF.

Comments on this clonotype: Possible read error: a much larger clone is one base away. The rearrangement joins TRBV2 to TRBJ2-3; perhaps TRBD2 as D (5 bases). The CDR3 contains 12 residues. CDR1 is SNHLY, CDR2 FYNNEI, per germline. CDR3 DNA: TGTGGTTGGCAGGAGGTGGGAGATACGCAGTATTTT. Translating gives CGWQEVGDTQYF.

This clonotype was seen more than once but under ten times. A much larger clone lies a single base off, so this may be a read error. The chain has TRBV7-8 and TRBJ2-5; 13 nucleotides match TRBD2. CDR1 SGHVS and CDR2 FQNEAQ come from the germline V gene. With 6 bases clipped from V and 0 bases from J, the junction kept 1 base outside the gene matches. The CDR3 runs to 15 residues. The CDR3 sequence is CASRGTSGNQETQYF. The CDR3 region has the DNA TGTGCCAGCAGAGGGACTAGCGGGAACCAAGAGACCCAGTACTTC.

This clonotype was detected many times. The CDR3 DNA sequence: TGTGCCACCAGTGTCCTGGGGACTAATGAGCAGTACTTC. Translation: CATSVLGTNEQYF. The chain recombines TRBV24-1 with TRBJ2-7, with 7 bases matching TRBD2. Germline CDR1 and CDR2: KGHDR and SFDVKD. Trimming removed 5 bases from V and 7 bases from J; junction bases left unmatched: 7. The CDR3 covers 13 residues.

In this sample, this clonotype turned up a few times. Since a much larger clone is just one base distant, this may be a read error. The CDR3 DNA reads as TGTGCCAGCAGCCCTCGGGGTAGCGGGAGAGCTGGGACCCAGTACTTC. Protein sequence: CASSPRGSGRAGTQYF. The rearrangement uses TRBV7-9 and TRBJ2-5; 9 bases fit TRBD2. Losses at the gene ends were 5 bases for V and 7 bases for J; bases not matched to a gene: 14. CDR3 size: 16 residues. CDR1 SEHNR and CDR2 FQNEAQ come from the germline V gene (reference sequence).

This clonotype was seen more than once but under ten times. The chain has TRBV9 and TRBJ2-5; 10 nucleotides line up with TRBD2. Trimming took 0 bases from V and 5 from J; bases not matched to a gene: 4. There are 15 residues in the CDR3. Germline V gene sequence: CDR1 SGDLS, CDR2 YYNGEE. DNA for the CDR3: TGTGCCAGCAGCGTAGCGGCTAGCGGGAGCGAGACCCAGTACTTC. It yields the protein CASSVAASGSETQYF.

The V gene is TRBV2, the J gene TRBJ1-5; D is undetermined. The V gene lost 6 bases and the J gene lost 0 bases, with 9 bases spanning the gap. The CDR3 spans 14 residues. Germline V CDR1 and CDR2: SNHLY, FYNNEI. CDR3 sequence (DNA): TGTGCCAGCAGGGAGAAAAATAGCAATCAGCCCCAGCATTTT. This codes for CASREKNSNQPQHF.

The genes are TRBV19 and TRBJ2-7; TRBD2 aligns across 11 bases. The length of the CDR3 is 15 residues. Trimming at V came to 6 bases and at J to 4 bases, leaving 8 bases not matched to a gene. Germline CDR1 reads LNHDA; CDR2 reads SQIVND (reference sequence). CDR3 loop: CASRPTSGSQYEQYF. CDR3 nucleotides: TGTGCCAGTAGACCAACTAGCGGGAGTCAGTACGAGCAGTACTTC.

The chain recombines TRBV28 with TRBJ2-7; 11 bases map to TRBD2. TRBJ2-1 matches the DNA end more closely, so the J call is doubtful. The CDR3 spans 16 residues. Looked up from germline, CDR1 is MDHEN and CDR2 is SYDVKM. The CDR3 loop is CASRLAGVTGSYEQFF. In nucleotides, the CDR3 is TGTGCCAGCAGACTAGCGGGAGTAACAGGCTCCTACGAGCAGTTCTTC.

Only a few counts were recorded for this clonotype. The chain uses TRBV19 and TRBJ2-2; D not certain. The CDR3 contains 14 residues. In germline, CDR1 is LNHDA, CDR2 SQIVND (reference sequence). Deletions cut 3 bases from V and 1 base from J, with 6 bases between. As DNA, the CDR3 is TGTGCCAGTAGTATTACGCGGAACACCGGGGAGCTGTTTTTT. Its protein is CASSITRNTGELFF. Based on the CDR3 plus reference TRBV19 and TRBJ2-2, the full variable domain is DGGITQSPKYLFRKEGQNVTLSCEQNLNHDAMYWYRQDPGQGLRLIYYSQIVNDFQKGDIAEGYSVSREKKESFPLTVTSAQKNPTAFYLCASSITRNTGELFFGEGSRLTVL.

Ten or more counts support this clonotype. V gene TRBV20-1 combines with J gene TRBJ1-1; 8 bases are a match to TRBD1. This CDR3 has 14 amino acids. After removal of 0 bases from V and 2 bases from J, the junction contained 2 bases not matched to a gene. Germline values: CDR1 DFQATT, CDR2 SNEGSKA (reference sequence). Written as DNA, the CDR3 is TGCAGTGCTAGAGACGACAGGGGAAACACTGAAGCTTTCTTT. This translates into CSARDDRGNTEAFF.

This clonotype was recorded once. A read error may be the cause here, since a much bigger clone is one base away. The rearrangement uses TRBV28 and TRBJ2-3, with 7 bases aligning to TRBD2. V was pared by 6 bases and J by 0 bases, with 6 bases of the junction left unmatched. This CDR3 has 15 amino acids. Per germline, CDR1 MDHEN and CDR2 SYDVKM. CDR3 coding DNA: TGTGCCAGCAGGGGGGGGGTCTATAGCACAGATACGCAGTATTTT. It encodes CASRGGVYSTDTQYF. Full variable domain (outside the CDR3, taken from reference TRBV28 and TRBJ2-3): DVKVTQSSRYLVKRTGEKVFLECVQDMDHENMFWYRQDPGLGLRLIYFSYDVKMKEKGDIPEGYSVSREKKERFSLILESASTNQTSMYLCASRGGVYSTDTQYFGPGTRLTVL.

This clonotype was seen more than once but under ten times. This chain uses TRBV27 with TRBJ1-5; D may be TRBD1 (6 bases). Germline CDR1 and CDR2: MNHEY and SMNVEV (reference sequence). Trimming stripped 1 base from V and 1 base from J, with 8 bases between. The CDR3 runs 15 residues. The CDR3 is CASSLLGQSNQPQHF. Here the CDR3 DNA reads TGTGCCAGCAGTTTATTAGGACAGAGCAATCAGCCCCAGCATTTT.

The table lists this clonotype with many counts. V and J are TRBV7-9 and TRBJ2-5, with 11 positions matching TRBD2. V was clipped by 5 bases and J by 1 base; unmatched bases: 9. CDR1 is SEHNR and CDR2 is FQNEAQ in the germline V gene (reference sequence). This CDR3 comprises 17 residues. DNA of the CDR3: TGTGCCAGCAGCCGCCCCCTAGGGACTAGCGGCCAAGAGACCCAGTACTTC. It specifies CASSRPLGTSGQETQYF.

This clonotype occurred many times. The CDR3 DNA follows: TGTGCCAGCAGTTACGAACCGGGACAGCAAGGCTACACCTTC. Translation gives CASSYEPGQQGYTF. The V call is TRBV6-2 or TRBV6-3, the J call TRBJ1-2; 7 bases agree with TRBD1. The CDR3 runs to 14 residues. From germline, CDR1 is MNHEY and CDR2 SVGEGT. Trimming took 2 bases from V and 8 from J; bases not matched to a gene: 8.

The chain links TRBV20-1 to TRBJ1-1, with a possible D match to TRBD1 (6 bases). The CDR3 runs to 13 residues. Germline V lookup: CDR1 DFQATT, CDR2 SNEGSKA (reference sequence). V was shortened by 5 bases and J by 3 bases, with 13 bases between the two germline ends. The CDR3 spells CSARSSGDTEAFF. CDR3 nucleotides: TGCAGTGCTCGGAGTTCAGGGGACACTGAAGCTTTCTTT.

There are many counts of this clonotype. V and J are TRBV30 and TRBJ1-5; TRBD1 is a possible D gene (6 bases). The CDR3 totals 13 residues. V lost 2 bases and J lost 6, with 11 bases in between. Looked up from germline, CDR1 is GTSNPN and CDR2 is SVGIG (reference sequence). This CDR3 is CAWSSQGTQPQHF. As DNA, the CDR3 is TGTGCCTGGAGTTCCCAGGGGACTCAGCCCCAGCATTTT. The variable domain in full, completed from reference TRBV30 and TRBJ1-5, reads SQTIHQWPATLVQPVGSPLSLECTVEGTSNPNLYWYRQAAGRGLQLLFYSVGIGQISSEVPQNLSASRPQDRQFILSSKKLLLSDSGFYLCAWSSQGTQPQHFGDGTRLSIL.

In this sample, this clonotype turned up many times. The chain links TRBV6-1 to TRBJ1-1; a possible D gene is TRBD1 (5 bases). Germline CDR1 MNHNS, CDR2 SASEGT. Between the trimmed V and J ends, which lost 7 bases and 5 bases, there was a span of 26 bases. The CDR3 is made up of 17 amino acids. CDR3 coding DNA: TGTGCCAGCATCAACTCACCATGGGGGGGACCCATTACTGAAGCTTTCTTT. The encoded protein is CASINSPWGGPITEAFF.

The sample holds many counts of this clonotype. The chain has TRBV2 and TRBJ2-3, with 7 positions matching TRBD2. The CDR3 consists of 15 residues. Per the germline V gene, CDR1 is SNHLY and CDR2 is FYNNEI. With V trimmed by 6 bases and J by 1 base, 7 bases remained unmatched. CDR3 residues: CASRGGLAGTDTQYF. The CDR3 nucleotides read TGTGCCAGCAGGGGAGGGCTAGCGGGCACAGATACGCAGTATTTT.

The rearrangement joins TRBV10-1 to TRBJ2-5; possibly TRBD1 for D (6 bases). The CDR3 covers 14 residues. The V end lost 6 bases, the J end lost 5 bases, and 16 bases lay between the germline ends. CDR1 WNHNN and CDR2 SYGVQD come from the germline V gene (reference sequence). The CDR3 region is CASSQDRNVETQYF. CDR3 DNA: TGCGCCAGCAGCCAGGACAGAAATGTGGAGACCCAGTACTTC.